This T cell receptor (beta chain) was retrieved from a study of technical replicates of blood from a few donors. The assay was immunoSEQ multiplex PCR, and TCRdb's table has in-frame clones only and misses some. The sample yields 65,000 to 95,000 clones, around 94% seen once. V was pared by 6 bases and J by 4 bases, with 13 bases of the junction left unmatched. From germline, CDR1 is MNHEY and CDR2 SMNVEV (reference sequence). The CDR3 has 17 amino acids. The TCR comes from a human donor in good health. The rearrangement uses TRBV27 and TRBJ1-5; 9 nucleotides align to TRBD1. Source material: T cells isolated from PBMCs. The CDR3 sequence is CASRSIGTGILNQPQHF. CDR3 sequence (DNA): TGTGCCAGCAGATCGATCGGGACAGGGATCTTGAATCAGCCCCAGCATTTT.